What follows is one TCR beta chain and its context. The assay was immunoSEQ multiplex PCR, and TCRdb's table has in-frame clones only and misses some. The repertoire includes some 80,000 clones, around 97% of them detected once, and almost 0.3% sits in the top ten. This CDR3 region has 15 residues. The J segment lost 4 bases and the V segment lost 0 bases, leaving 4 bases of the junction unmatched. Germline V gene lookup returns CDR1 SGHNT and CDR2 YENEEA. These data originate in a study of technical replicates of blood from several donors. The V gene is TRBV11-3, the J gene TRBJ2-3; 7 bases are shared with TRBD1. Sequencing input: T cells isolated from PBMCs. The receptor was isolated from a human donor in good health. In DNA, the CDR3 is TGTGCCAGCAGCTTAGAACAGGGGATATCAGATACGCAGTATTTT. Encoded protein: CASSLEQGISDTQYF.